This T cell receptor beta chain was retrieved from a study of T cells in Graves' hyperthyroidism and ophthalmopathy. Findings and limits, study-wide: Ophthalmopathy and stable hyperthyroidism were separated by a 13 V-J model.

RNA transcripts gave rise to amplified TCR beta CDR3 regions. The study used the HTBI primer set for a first-round RT-PCR of the TCR CDR3. TCRdb reprocessed the multiplex PCR reads via MiXCR and lists one record per CDR3 protein. Of about 520,000 distinct CDR3 sequences in the sample, around 22% were seen once. PBMCs stemmed from 8.5 to 10 ml fresh peripheral blood. Remarks on this clonotype: The antigen is unknown. Relative to the germline gene, one junction end is altered; a read error may explain this.

Germline V gene data show CDR1 as MNHEY and CDR2 as SVGAGI. CDR3 length equals 15 residues. The source of this sequence is a woman aged 25-40 years with Graves' ophthalmopathy. V and J are TRBV6-5 and TRBJ1-2; TRBD1 matches at 7 bases. Sequenced input: blood. The CDR3 nucleotides are TGTGCCAGCAGATACTCCGGGACAGCCGACTATGGCTACACCTTC. It specifies CASRYSGTADYGYTF.